The rows below give T cell receptor beta chains drawn from one sample of a study of cytomegalovirus exposure and HLA in healthy donors. Here immunoSEQ multiplex PCR was the method, and the copy in TCRdb shows in-frame clones only, minus some. The data show roughly 190,000 clones, about 9% seen once. The sequenced sample was PBMCs. These receptors were taken from a woman between 25 and 40 years old in good health and CMV-seropositive. CDR3s include the opening cysteine and the closing phenylalanine or tryptophan. The D gene is left open where the match is weak. Some rows mark clone size as missing; the rest say once, few, many or name a class of expanded clone.

clone size,D gene,J gene,V gene,CDR3 DNA,CDR3 protein
few,-,TRBJ1-3,TRBV15,TGTGCCACCAGCAGGCAGGGAGGAAGAAACACCATATATTTT,CATSRQGGRNTIYF
few,-,TRBJ2-2,TRBV7-7,TGTGCCAGCAGCTTAACCGGGACACCCAACACCGGGGAGCTGTTTTTT,CASSLTGTPNTGELFF
few,TRBD1,TRBJ2-3,TRBV6-6,TGTGCCAGCAGTCGACAGGGACGGACAGATACGCAGTATTTT,CASSRQGRTDTQYF
-,-,TRBJ1-2,TRBV4-1,TGCGCCAGCAGCCAAGAACAGGTCGTTTCTGGCTACACCTTC,CASSQEQVVSGYTF
few,TRBD2,TRBJ2-5,TRBV7-9,TGTGCCAGCAGGGCTAGAGGGACTAGCGGGAGAGGAGGTGGTGAGACCCAGTACTTC,CASRARGTSGRGGGETQYF
few,-,TRBJ2-1,TRBV6-5,TGTGCCAGCAGTACACGGGGCAGGGGTGAGCAGTTCTTC,CASSTRGRGEQFF
-,-,TRBJ2-7,TRBV29-1,TGCAGCGTTGCATTCTCATCGGGAAAGTACTTT,CSVAFSSGKYF
-,TRBD1,TRBJ1-4,TRBV27,TGTGCCAGCAGTAATACAGGGGCTCGCGAAAAACTGTTTTTT,CASSNTGAREKLFF
few,-,TRBJ2-7,TRBV27,TGTGCCAGCAGTTTAAAACCCTCGAGCTCCTACGAGCAGTACTTC,CASSLKPSSSYEQYF
-,-,TRBJ2-7,TRBV9,TGTGCCAGCAGCCCGACCGGGACTCCCACTTGGGAGCAGTACTTC,CASSPTGTPTWEQYF
few,-,TRBJ2-1,TRBV5-6,TGTGCCAGCAGCTTGGTGGGGCGGGAGCAGTTCTTC,CASSLVGREQFF
few,-,TRBJ2-3,TRBV9,TGTGCCAGCAGCGTTGTTGAGGTCACAGATACGCAGTATTTT,CASSVVEVTDTQYF
-,TRBD1,TRBJ2-4,TRBV29-1,TGCAGCGGCCTCCGGGACAGTCACACCAAAAACATTCAGTACTTC,CSGLRDSHTKNIQYF
-,TRBD1,TRBJ1-5,TRBV6-1,TGTGCCAGCAGTGAAGACAGGGGGCGATACCGCAATCAGCCCCAGCATTTT,CASSEDRGRYRNQPQHF
-,-,TRBJ1-2,TRBV13,TGTGCCAGCAGCTTAAAGGGGATGGACTATGGCTACACCTTC,CASSLKGMDYGYTF
-,-,TRBJ2-5,TRBV11-2,TGTGCCAGCAGCTTAGATCGGGGATCTGGGGAGACCCAGTACTTC,CASSLDRGSGETQYF
few,-,TRBJ2-6,TRBV6-5,TGTGCCAGCAGTCCGAACCCGGGGGGGGCCAACGTCCTGACTTTC,CASSPNPGGANVLTF
-,-,TRBJ1-1,TRBV7-2,TGTGCCAGCAGCTTCGGGGGGGGACTGAACACTGAAGCTTTCTTT,CASSFGGGLNTEAFF